The present TCR beta chain was sequenced within a study of beta chain features in type 1 diabetes. General study points: Among type 1 diabetes patients, VDJ junctions had fewer insertions and more deletions. Shortening of TCRB CDR3s, moderate but significant, appeared in all four CD4+ subsets of Type 1 diabetes patients. For patients, the naive, central memory and Treg TCRB repertoires appeared more alike than for healthy donors. Overrepresentation of cells with high TCR expression could result from cDNA sequencing.

Germline-derived CDR1 and CDR2 are MDHEN and SYDVKM. The CDR3 consists of 14 residues. V was trimmed by 4 bases and J by 8 bases, leaving 15 bases between them. The whole isolated RNA underwent reverse transcription, so sequencing captured expressed TCRB transcripts. Some clones are missing from TCRdb's copy, which holds only in-frame ones; the method was immunoSEQ multiplex PCR. Found here are about 120,000 clones, roughly 17% of them singletons; the top ten hold over 2%. Via CD45RO/CCR7/CD25/CD127/CD95/CD27, cells of the CD4+ naive, central memory, regulatory and stem cell-like memory subsets were sorted. This clone was seen more than once but under ten times. Its antigen is unidentified.

J is TRBJ2-1 and V is TRBV28; no clear D gene. This TCR derives from a man aged 25 to 40 with type 1 diabetes. The specimen sequenced was central memory CD4+ T cells from blood. CDR3 protein: CASSYSVSPHEQFF. The CDR3 nucleotides read TGTGCCAGCAGTTACTCCGTTAGTCCACATGAGCAGTTCTTC.